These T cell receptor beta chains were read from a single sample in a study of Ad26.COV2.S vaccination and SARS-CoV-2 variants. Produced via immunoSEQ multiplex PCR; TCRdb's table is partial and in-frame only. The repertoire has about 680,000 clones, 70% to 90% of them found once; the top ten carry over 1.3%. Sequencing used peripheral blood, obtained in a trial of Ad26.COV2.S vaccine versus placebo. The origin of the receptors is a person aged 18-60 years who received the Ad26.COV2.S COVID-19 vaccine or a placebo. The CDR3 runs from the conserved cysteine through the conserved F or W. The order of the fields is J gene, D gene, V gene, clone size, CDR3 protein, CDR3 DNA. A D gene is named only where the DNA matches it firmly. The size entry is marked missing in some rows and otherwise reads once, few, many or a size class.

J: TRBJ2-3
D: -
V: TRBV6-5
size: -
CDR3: CASGVRPPMNTQYF
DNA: TGTGCCAGCGGGGTGCGGCCGCCGATGAATACGCAGTATTTT

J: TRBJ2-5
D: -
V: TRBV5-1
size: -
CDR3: CASSPSGVETQYF
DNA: TGCGCCAGCAGCCCTTCAGGGGTCGAGACCCAGTACTTC

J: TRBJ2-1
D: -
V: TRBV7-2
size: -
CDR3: CASSSNSYEQFF
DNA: TGTGCCAGCAGCTCGAATAGCTATGAGCAGTTCTTC

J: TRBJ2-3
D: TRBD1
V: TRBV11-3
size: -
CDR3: CASSAQGIGTDTQYF
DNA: TGTGCCAGCAGCGCACAGGGGATCGGCACAGATACGCAGTATTTT

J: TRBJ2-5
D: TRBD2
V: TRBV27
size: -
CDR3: CASSEGGLAGEGETQYF
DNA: TGTGCCAGCAGTGAAGGGGGACTAGCGGGGGAGGGAGAGACCCAGTACTTC

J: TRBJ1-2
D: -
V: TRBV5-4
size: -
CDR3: CASSLGGINYGYTF
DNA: TGTGCCAGCAGCTTGGGAGGGATCAACTATGGCTACACCTTC

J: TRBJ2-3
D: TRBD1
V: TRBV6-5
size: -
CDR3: CASSPGQGPQDTQYF
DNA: TGTGCCAGCAGCCCGGGACAGGGGCCCCAAGATACGCAGTATTTT

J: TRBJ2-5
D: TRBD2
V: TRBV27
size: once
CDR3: CASSPLAGWETQYF
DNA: TGTGCCAGCAGTCCTCTAGCGGGGTGGGAGACCCAGTACTTC

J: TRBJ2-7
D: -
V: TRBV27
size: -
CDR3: CASSPYRLVEQYF
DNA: TGTGCCAGCAGTCCTTACCGACTAGTCGAGCAGTACTTC

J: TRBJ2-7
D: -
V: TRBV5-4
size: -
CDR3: CASRVGVVPSGEQYF
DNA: TGTGCCAGCCGGGTGGGTGTGGTTCCCTCCGGGGAGCAGTACTTC

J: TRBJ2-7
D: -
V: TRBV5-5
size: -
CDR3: CASSLAGTSFYEQYF
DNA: TGTGCCAGCAGCTTGGCCGGGACAAGTTTTTACGAGCAGTACTTC

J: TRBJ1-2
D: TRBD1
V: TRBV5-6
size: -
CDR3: CASSPGQGNYGYTF
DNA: TGTGCCAGCAGCCCCGGACAGGGAAACTATGGCTACACCTTC

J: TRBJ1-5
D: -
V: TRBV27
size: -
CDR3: CASRPWSTGQVGNQPQHF
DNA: TGTGCCAGCAGACCTTGGTCGACCGGGCAGGTAGGCAATCAGCCCCAGCATTTT

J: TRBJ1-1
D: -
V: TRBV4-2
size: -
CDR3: CASSQEPQLGEAFF
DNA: TGTGCCAGCAGCCAAGAGCCGCAGCTCGGTGAAGCTTTCTTT

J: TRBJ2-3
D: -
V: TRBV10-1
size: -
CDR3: CASSPNTDTQYF
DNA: TGCGCCAGCAGCCCGAACACAGATACGCAGTATTTT

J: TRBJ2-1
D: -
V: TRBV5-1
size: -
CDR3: CASSLELPYNEQFF
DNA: TGCGCCAGCAGCTTGGAACTTCCTTACAATGAGCAGTTCTTC

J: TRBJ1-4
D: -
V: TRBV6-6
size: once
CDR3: CASSYSTGMANEKLFF
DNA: TGTGCCAGCAGTTACAGTACAGGGATGGCTAATGAAAAACTGTTTTTT

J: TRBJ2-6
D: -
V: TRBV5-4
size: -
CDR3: CASSIDRANVLTF
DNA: TGTGCCAGCAGTATCGACAGGGCCAACGTCCTGACTTTC

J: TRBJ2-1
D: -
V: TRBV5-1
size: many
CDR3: CASGGRGPYNEQFF
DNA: TGCGCCAGTGGAGGCCGGGGGCCCTACAATGAGCAGTTCTTC

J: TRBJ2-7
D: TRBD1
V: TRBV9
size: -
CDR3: CASSGQGAGAAYEQYF
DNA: TGTGCCAGCAGCGGACAGGGGGCGGGGGCCGCCTACGAGCAGTACTTC

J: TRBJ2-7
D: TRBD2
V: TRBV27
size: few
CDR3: CASSFGLAGYEQYF
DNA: TGTGCCAGCAGTTTTGGGCTAGCGGGTTACGAGCAGTACTTC

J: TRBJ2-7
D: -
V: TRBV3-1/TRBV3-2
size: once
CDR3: CASSPAVTYEQYF
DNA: TGTGCCAGCAGCCCGGCAGTAACCTACGAGCAGTACTTC

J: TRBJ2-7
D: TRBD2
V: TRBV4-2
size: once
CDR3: CASSQDGTSGYEQYF
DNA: TGTGCCAGCAGCCAAGACGGGACTAGCGGCTACGAGCAGTACTTC

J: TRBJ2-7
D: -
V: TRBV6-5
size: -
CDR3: CASSGGRYYEQYF
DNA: TGTGCCAGCAGCGGGGGACGGTACTACGAGCAGTACTTC

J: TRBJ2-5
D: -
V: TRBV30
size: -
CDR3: CAWSGGTGGQETQYF
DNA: TGTGCCTGGAGTGGAGGGACCGGGGGCCAAGAGACCCAGTACTTC

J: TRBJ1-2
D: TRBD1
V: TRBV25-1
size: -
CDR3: CASSELGGQGNGYTF
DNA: TGTGCCAGCAGTGAATTAGGGGGACAGGGTAATGGCTACACCTTC

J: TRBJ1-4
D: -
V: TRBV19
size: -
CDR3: CASSLLNANEKLFF
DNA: TGTGCCAGTAGTTTGCTGAACGCGAACGAAAAACTGTTTTTT

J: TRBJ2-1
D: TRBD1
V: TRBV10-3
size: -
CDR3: CAISGFRGRGEQFF
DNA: TGTGCCATCAGTGGGTTCAGGGGGCGGGGTGAGCAGTTCTTC

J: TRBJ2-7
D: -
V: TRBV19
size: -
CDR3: CASSLGHPYEQYF
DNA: TGTGCCAGTAGTTTAGGACACCCCTACGAGCAGTACTTC

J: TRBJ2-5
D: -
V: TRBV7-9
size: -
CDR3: CASSLGSGSRETQYF
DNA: TGTGCCAGCAGCTTAGGATCGGGAAGCCGGGAGACCCAGTACTTC

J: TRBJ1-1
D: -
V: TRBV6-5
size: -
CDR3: CASSLGTLNTEAFF
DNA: TGTGCCAGCAGCCTCGGGACTTTGAACACTGAAGCTTTCTTT

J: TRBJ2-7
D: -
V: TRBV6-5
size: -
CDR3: CASSFRDAGYEQYF
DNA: TGTGCCAGCAGTTTCCGGGACGCGGGCTACGAGCAGTACTTC

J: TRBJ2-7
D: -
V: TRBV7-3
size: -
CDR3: CASSLNGGQVYEQYF
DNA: TGTGCCAGCAGCCTAAATGGCGGTCAAGTCTACGAGCAGTACTTC

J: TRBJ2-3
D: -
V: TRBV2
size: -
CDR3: CASKGHLTSTDTQYF
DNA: TGTGCCAGCAAAGGACACCTCACCAGCACAGATACGCAGTATTTT

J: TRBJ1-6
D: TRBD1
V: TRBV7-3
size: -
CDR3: CASSANRGRSPLHF
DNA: TGTGCCAGCAGCGCGAACAGGGGGCGATCACCCCTCCACTTT

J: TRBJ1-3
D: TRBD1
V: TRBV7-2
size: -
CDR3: CASSFLGQAADTIYF
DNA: TGTGCCAGCAGCTTTTTAGGACAGGCGGCGGACACCATATATTTT

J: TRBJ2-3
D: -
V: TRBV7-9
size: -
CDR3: CASSTQGADTQYF
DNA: TGTGCCAGCAGCACACAGGGTGCAGATACGCAGTATTTT

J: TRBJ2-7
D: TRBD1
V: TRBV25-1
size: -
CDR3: CASSPYPGQGSYEQYF
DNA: TGTGCCAGCAGTCCTTATCCGGGACAGGGAAGCTACGAGCAGTACTTC

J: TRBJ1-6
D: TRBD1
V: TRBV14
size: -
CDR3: CASSQVVQGGWSPLHF
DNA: TGTGCCAGCAGCCAAGTGGTTCAGGGGGGATGGTCACCCCTCCACTTT

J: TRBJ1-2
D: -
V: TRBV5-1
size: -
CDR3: CASSLEGFRTGYTF
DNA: TGCGCCAGCAGCTTGGAGGGCTTTCGCACGGGCTACACCTTC

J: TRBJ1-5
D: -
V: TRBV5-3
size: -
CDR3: CARNAPGLNQPQHF
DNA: TGTGCCAGAAACGCGCCAGGGTTGAATCAGCCCCAGCATTTT

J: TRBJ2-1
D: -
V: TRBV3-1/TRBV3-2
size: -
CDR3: CASSPGGEQFF
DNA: TGTGCCAGCAGCCCCGGAGGTGAGCAGTTCTTC

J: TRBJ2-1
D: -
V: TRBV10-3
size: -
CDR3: CAIEAFNEQFF
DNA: TGTGCCATCGAGGCTTTCAATGAGCAGTTCTTC

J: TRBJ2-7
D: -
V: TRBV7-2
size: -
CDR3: CASSLEGSLSYEQYF
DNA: TGTGCCAGCAGCTTAGAGGGGTCACTCTCCTACGAGCAGTACTTC

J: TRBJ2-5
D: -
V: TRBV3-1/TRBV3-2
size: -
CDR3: CASSQGVGKVETQYF
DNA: TGTGCCAGCAGCCAAGGGGTCGGAAAAGTGGAGACCCAGTACTTC

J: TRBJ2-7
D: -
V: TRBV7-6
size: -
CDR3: CASSRQGITYEQYF
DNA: TGTGCCAGCAGCCGTCAGGGGATAACCTACGAGCAGTACTTC

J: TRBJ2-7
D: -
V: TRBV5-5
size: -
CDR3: CASSFRDSRSYEQYF
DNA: TGTGCCAGCAGCTTCCGGGACTCACGCTCCTACGAGCAGTACTTC

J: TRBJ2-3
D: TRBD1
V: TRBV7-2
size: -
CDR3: CASSFGQGPDTQYF
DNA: TGTGCCAGCAGCTTTGGACAGGGGCCAGATACGCAGTATTTT

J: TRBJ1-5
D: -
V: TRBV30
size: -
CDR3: CAWSGTALYSNQPQHF
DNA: TGTGCCTGGAGTGGGACAGCTCTATATAGCAATCAGCCCCAGCATTTT

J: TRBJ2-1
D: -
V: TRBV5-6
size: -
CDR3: CASSLAMGSSYNEQFF
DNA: TGTGCCAGCAGCTTGGCGATGGGGAGCTCCTACAATGAGCAGTTCTTC

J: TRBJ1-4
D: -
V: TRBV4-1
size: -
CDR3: CASSQEVTVGEKLFF
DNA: TGCGCCAGCAGCCAAGAGGTGACAGTAGGGGAAAAACTGTTTTTT

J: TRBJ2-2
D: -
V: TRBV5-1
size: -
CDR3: CASSLRGSENGELFF
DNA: TGCGCCAGCAGCTTACGGGGCTCTGAAAACGGGGAGCTGTTTTTT